This paragraph covers one T cell receptor beta chain sequence. The record originates from a study of blood T cell repertoires in COVID-19. Study in general: The samples span acute and convalescent COVID-19 from the United States, Italy and Spain.

There are 15 residues in the CDR3. Germline V gives CDR1 MDHEN, CDR2 SYDVKM. The V end lost 7 bases, the J end lost 3 bases, and 16 bases lay between the germline ends. TCRdb's table, derived via immunoSEQ multiplex PCR, lists solely in-frame clones and lacks some. The sample gives approximately 210,000 clones, roughly four fifths of which show up once; approximately 8% is in the top ten. The sequence derives from a woman in her fifties or sixties with active or convalescent COVID-19. Sequencing used peripheral blood. The rearrangement links TRBV28 to TRBJ2-4, with D tentatively TRBD1 (5 bases). CDR3 in amino acids: CASTPRGLGKNIQYF. DNA for the CDR3: TGTGCCAGCACCCCTAGGGGATTGGGCAAAAACATTCAGTACTTC. Looking up the rest from reference TRBV28 and TRBJ2-4 gives the full variable domain: DVKVTQSSRYLVKRTGEKVFLECVQDMDHENMFWYRQDPGLGLRLIYFSYDVKMKEKGDIPEGYSVSREKKERFSLILESASTNQTSMYLCASTPRGLGKNIQYFGAGTRLSVL.